This T cell receptor beta chain appears in the sequencing data of a study of T cells in Graves' hyperthyroidism and ophthalmopathy. Amplified TCR beta CDR3 regions came from RNA transcripts. The HTBI primer set served for first-round RT-PCR of the TCR CDR3. Each CDR3 protein is one row after TCRdb ran MiXCR on the multiplex PCR reads. The sample lists around 530,000 distinct CDR3 sequences, approximately 17% occurring once. Concerning this clonotype itself: The antigen is undetermined.

Whole-study findings and limits: Model-based prediction identified ophthalmopathy a median around 6.5 months prior to its onset.

The V gene's germline CDR1 is GTSNPN and CDR2 SVGIG (reference sequence). Trimming removed 4 bases from V and 1 base from J; junction bases left unmatched: 8. The CDR3 consists of 17 residues. For ophthalmopathy patients, the Clinical Activity Score was at least 3 and the NOSPECS grade at least 4; duration was under 3 months. This chain uses TRBV30 with TRBJ2-2, with 11 bases lining up with TRBD2. Material: blood. The TCR was taken from a woman in her late teens or twenties with Graves' ophthalmopathy. The CDR3 DNA follows: TGTGCCTGGATGAAGAGGGGACTAGCGGAGAACACCGGGGAGCTGTTTTTT. It encodes CAWMKRGLAENTGELFF.